This passage covers 21 T cell receptor beta chains from one sample sequenced in a study of Ad26.COV2.S vaccination and SARS-CoV-2 variants. Treatment indicated: some 19 received Ad26.COV2.S at low or high dose, single or two shots; about 5 received placebo; per-sample allocation not given. On day 63 after the first injection, vaccine and placebo recipients gave samples. The table came from immunoSEQ multiplex PCR; TCRdb's copy has only in-frame clones and leaves some out. The sample lists roughly 350,000 clones, about 86% seen once, with approximately 12% in the top ten. The starting material was peripheral blood, obtained in a trial of Ad26.COV2.S vaccine versus placebo. These receptors all stem from a person aged 18-60 years who received the Ad26.COV2.S COVID-19 vaccine or a placebo.

The chain joins TRBV7-6 to TRBJ2-2; D may match TRBD1 or TRBD2 (5 bases each). V dropped 5 bases and J dropped 6 bases, with 10 bases sitting between them. Germline CDR1 and CDR2: SGHVS and FNYEAQ. CDR3 length equals 13 residues. CDR3: CASSQVGAGELFF. The CDR3 DNA follows: TGTGCCAGCAGCCAGGTGGGGGCCGGGGAGCTGTTTTTT.

The V call is TRBV4-3, the J call TRBJ2-3; 7 bases agree with TRBD1. The CDR3 has 14 amino acids. V lost 0 bases, J lost 7 bases, and 4 bases stayed unmatched. The germline CDR1 and CDR2 sequences are LGHNA and YSLEER. CDR3 nucleotides: TGCGCCAGCAGCCAAGATAAGGGGGCGAATACGCAGTATTTT. It translates to CASSQDKGANTQYF.

J is TRBJ1-6 and V is TRBV4-3, with no clear D. This CDR3 has 13 residues. The ends were cut back, 0 bases at V and 13 bases at J, with 10 bases in the middle. Germline values: CDR1 LGHNA, CDR2 YSLEER. CDR3 in amino acids: CASSQDSFPPLHF. The DNA of the CDR3 is TGCGCCAGCAGCCAAGATTCCTTTCCGCCCCTCCACTTT.

The V and J genes are TRBV3-1 (or the pseudogene TRBV3-2) and TRBJ2-3; possibly TRBD1 or TRBD2 for D (6 bases each). There are 16 residues in the CDR3. V was trimmed by 0 bases and J by 4 bases, leaving 14 bases between them. The germline CDR1 and CDR2 sequences are LGHDT and YNNKEL (reference sequence). Here the CDR3 reads CASSQELGGYSDTQYF. CDR3 nucleotide sequence: TGTGCCAGCAGCCAAGAGCTCGGGGGCTATTCAGATACGCAGTATTTT.

The chain carries TRBV19 and TRBJ1-4; 9 bases are shared with TRBD1. The CDR3 has 15 amino acids. V shed 4 bases, J shed 4 bases, and the junction held 4 bases outside the gene matches. CDR1 and CDR2 (germline): LNHDA, SQIVND (reference sequence). CDR3 in DNA: TGTGCCAGTAGTAGAACAGGGGGCGGTAATGAAAAACTGTTTTTT. Translated, it gives CASSRTGGGNEKLFF.

This chain connects TRBV19 to TRBJ1-5; D call uncertain. This CDR3 is built from 14 residues. V was cut by 5 bases and J by 4 bases, with 12 bases left in between. Germline V gives CDR1 LNHDA, CDR2 SQIVND (reference sequence). This CDR3 reads CASSFPGLNQPQHF. The CDR3 bases are TGTGCCAGTAGTTTCCCCGGACTTAATCAGCCCCAGCATTTT.

The chain is built from TRBV7-3 and TRBJ2-7; 7 nucleotides line up with TRBD2. Germline V gene lookup returns CDR1 SGHTA and CDR2 FQGTGA. CDR3 length: 15 amino acids. V shed 2 bases, J shed 3 bases, and the junction held 7 bases outside the gene matches. DNA of the CDR3: TGTGCCAGCAGCTTAGGGGGAAGCGGGATCTACGAGCAGTACTTC. It codes for CASSLGGSGIYEQYF.

The rearrangement links TRBV25-1 to TRBJ1-2; TRBD1 agrees at 7 bases. In germline, CDR1 is MGHDK, CDR2 SYGVNS. The junction had 4 bases not matched to a gene; V was cut back by 9 bases and J by 6 bases. The CDR3 is 11 residues long. CDR3 DNA sequence: TGTGCCAGTCAGGGGGGTCATGGCTACACCTTC. Its protein product is CASQGGHGYTF.

As regards this clone: Other nucleotide sequences in the sample specify the same CDR3. The rearrangement joins TRBV18 to TRBJ1-2, with 8 bases matching TRBD1. This CDR3 has 14 residues. Germline CDR1 is KGHSH and CDR2 is LQKENI. J lost 2 bases, V lost 3 bases, and 2 bases had no gene match. In DNA form, the CDR3 reads TGTGCCAGCTCACCCGGACAGGGCAACTATGGCTACACCTTC. Its protein product is CASSPGQGNYGYTF.

This chain uses TRBV6-5 with TRBJ2-7, with 8 positions matching TRBD1. CDR1 is MNHEY and CDR2 is SVGAGI in the germline V gene. This CDR3 contains 14 residues. The V and J ends lost 2 bases and 3 bases, in that order; junction bases with no gene match: 3. The CDR3 bases are TGTGCCAGCAGTTACCGGGACAGGTACTACGAGCAGTACTTC. It translates to CASSYRDRYYEQYF.

The chain employs TRBV10-3 and TRBJ2-7; possible D gene TRBD2, 5 bases. The germline CDR1 and CDR2 sequences are ENHRY and SYGVKD. This CDR3 spans 14 amino acids. Trimming took off 3 bases at V and 2 bases at J, with 11 bases between the two ends. In DNA, the CDR3 is TGTGCCATCAGTGAAACCGGGGTGGCCTACGAGCAGTACTTC. It is translated as CAISETGVAYEQYF.

This chain uses TRBV27 with TRBJ2-5, with 11 bases matching TRBD2. The CDR3 sequence is 16 residues long. The V segment lost 2 bases and the J segment 6 bases; nucleotides outside the gene matches: 8. Germline V lookup: CDR1 MNHEY, CDR2 SMNVEV (reference sequence). CDR3 nucleotide sequence: TGTGCCAGCAGTTTAAGGCTAGCGGGGGGAAAACAGACCCAGTACTTC. Translating gives CASSLRLAGGKQTQYF.

The chain carries TRBV5-1 and TRBJ2-3, with 10 bases fitting TRBD1. V dropped 0 bases and J dropped 3; count of bases not matched to a gene: 4. This CDR3 comprises 16 residues. Germline V gene lookup returns CDR1 SGHRS and CDR2 YFSETQ. Here the CDR3 reads CASSLAGQGWTDTQYF. CDR3 nucleotide sequence: TGCGCCAGCAGCTTGGCGGGACAGGGGTGGACAGATACGCAGTATTTT.

In its sample, this clone was seen a few times. The rearrangement joins TRBV27 to TRBJ1-6, with D uncertain. Germline lookup yields CDR1 MNHEY and CDR2 SMNVEV (reference sequence). The CDR3 is 12 residues long. Between the trimmed V and J ends, which lost 2 bases and 14 bases, there was a span of 10 bases. The CDR3 bases are TGTGCCAGCAGTTTAGGGGTTGGGGCCCTCCACTTT. Translating gives CASSLGVGALHF.

A remark on this clone: The same CDR3 also results from other DNA sequences found in this sample. The rearrangement links TRBV5-1 to TRBJ1-1; D call uncertain. This CDR3 region has 13 residues. V lost 0 bases and J 1 base, leaving 4 bases between the germline ends. CDR1 and CDR2 (germline): SGHRS, YFSETQ. This CDR3 is CASSLGGNTEAFF. For the CDR3, the DNA is TGCGCCAGCAGCTTGGGGGGGAACACTGAAGCTTTCTTT.

The V call is TRBV6-2 or TRBV6-3, the J call TRBJ2-5; 7 nucleotides agree with TRBD2. The CDR3 has 15 residues. Germline V gene lookup returns CDR1 MNHEY and CDR2 SVGEGT. The ends lost 6 bases at V and 4 bases at J; junction bases unmatched: 11. The CDR3 nucleotides are TGTGCCAGCAGCACGGGAGGCTGGGTAAGAGAGACCCAGTACTTC. This encodes CASSTGGWVRETQYF.

This chain joins TRBV28 and TRBJ2-1; TRBD2 aligns across 7 bases. Germline CDR1 is MDHEN and CDR2 is SYDVKM. The CDR3 consists of 17 residues. J gave up 4 bases and V 5 bases, and 14 bases lay outside the gene matches. The CDR3 nucleotides are TGTGCCAGCAGTGCGAAGACTAGCACGGCCCATTACAATGAGCAGTTCTTC. Protein sequence: CASSAKTSTAHYNEQFF.

J is TRBJ2-5 and V is TRBV5-4; maybe TRBD2 (5 bases). Trimming cost V 2 bases and J 1 base, with 9 bases left between them. Germline CDR1 reads SGHNT; CDR2 reads YYREEE (reference sequence). The CDR3 covers 14 residues. CDR3 nucleotides: TGTGCCAGCAGCTTTGGACTGCTCCAAGAGACCCAGTACTTC. Translating gives CASSFGLLQETQYF.

The chain uses TRBV24-1 and TRBJ2-7, with D tentatively TRBD1 or TRBD2 (5 bases each). Trimming took 10 bases from V and 3 from J, leaving 12 bases between them. Per germline, CDR1 KGHDR and CDR2 SFDVKD. The CDR3 spans 12 residues. DNA of the CDR3: TGTGCCACAGCGGACACGGGCTACGAGCAGTACTTC. Encoded protein: CATADTGYEQYF.

The J gene is TRBJ2-7, the V gene TRBV28; TRBD1 matches 7 bases. In germline, CDR1 is MDHEN, CDR2 SYDVKM. V gave up 6 bases and J gave up 2 bases; unmatched junction bases: 1. CDR3 length: 12 residues. The CDR3 is CASRTGTYEQYF. The CDR3 nucleotides read TGTGCCAGCAGGACAGGGACCTACGAGCAGTACTTC.

V and J are TRBV5-1 and TRBJ2-5; weak D call: TRBD1 (6 bases). The CDR3 contains 16 residues. Germline CDR1 is SGHRS and CDR2 is YFSETQ. Trimming stripped 0 bases from V and 1 base from J, with 13 bases between. The CDR3 loop is CASSLVAGDRQETQYF. CDR3 sequence (DNA): TGCGCCAGCAGCTTGGTAGCAGGGGATCGCCAAGAGACCCAGTACTTC.